A selection of T cell receptor beta chains follows, all from one sample in a study of spatial heterogeneity in lung cancer. TCRdb re-called the 5' RACE reads through MiXCR, storing one row per CDR3 protein. The sample includes 20,000 to 25,000 distinct CDR3 sequences, about 16% of them seen just once. The sequencing used lung tumor tissue, collected at surgery. The source of these receptors is a female donor with early-stage non-small cell lung cancer. Each CDR3 is given with its conserved first and last residue. Fields, in order: J gene, V gene, clone size, D gene, CDR3 protein, CDR3 DNA. A D gene is named only where the DNA matches it firmly. Clone size is given for some rows only: seen once, a few or many times, or a class if the clone is expanded.

>TRBJ2-1|TRBV7-3|few|TRBD2
CASTAEGTSGSEQFF
TGTGCCAGCACCGCCGAGGGGACTAGCGGGAGTGAGCAGTTCTTC
>TRBJ2-1|TRBV6-5|NA|NA
CASSYRGGGYNEQFF
TGTGCCAGCAGTTACAGGGGCGGTGGGTACAATGAGCAGTTCTTC
>TRBJ2-5|TRBV5-1|few|TRBD2
CASSSGLAGGGETQYF
TGCGCCAGCAGCTCCGGACTAGCGGGAGGTGGAGAGACCCAGTACTTC
>TRBJ2-1|TRBV5-1|NA|NA
CASSLVSGGGYNEQFF
TGCGCCAGCAGCTTGGTCTCCGGGGGTGGTTACAATGAGCAGTTCTTC
>TRBJ2-7|TRBV6-2/TRBV6-3|many|NA
CASSYPGYEQYF
TGTGCCAGCAGTTACCCCGGGTACGAGCAGTACTTC
>TRBJ2-7|TRBV7-2|NA|NA
CASSLAWTYEQYF
TGTGCCAGCAGCTTAGCGTGGACCTACGAGCAGTACTTC
>TRBJ2-2|TRBV18|few|NA
CASSPTGELFF
TGTGCCAGCTCACCAACCGGGGAGCTGTTTTTT
>TRBJ2-1|TRBV7-2|once|TRBD2
CASSRRAGASEQFF
TGTGCCAGCAGTAGACGAGCGGGAGCGTCTGAGCAGTTCTTC
>TRBJ2-1|TRBV5-1|few|NA
CASRTTSSSYNEQFF
TGCGCCAGCAGAACCACTAGTAGCTCCTACAATGAGCAGTTCTTC
>TRBJ2-3|TRBV18|few|NA
CASSPGVTDTQYF
TGTGCCAGCTCACCGGGAGTCACAGATACGCAGTATTTT
>TRBJ2-5|TRBV20-1|many|NA
CSARTVGPRQETQYF
TGCAGTGCTAGAACTGTGGGACCAAGGCAAGAGACCCAGTACTTC
>TRBJ2-3|TRBV7-2|NA|TRBD2
CASSLMLGLAGTDTQYF
TGTGCCAGCAGCTTAATGTTGGGACTAGCGGGCACAGATACGCAGTATTTT
>TRBJ2-7|TRBV7-9|few|NA
CASSSDSGYEQYF
TGTGCCAGCAGCTCGGACAGTGGCTACGAGCAGTACTTC
>TRBJ2-3|TRBV7-9|few|NA
CASSLGAAPSGRDTQYF
TGTGCCAGCAGCTTAGGCGCGGCACCGAGTGGTAGAGATACGCAGTATTTT
>TRBJ2-2|TRBV4-1|NA|TRBD2
CASSPRTSGRGRTGELFF
TGCGCCAGCAGCCCAAGGACTAGCGGGAGAGGGAGGACCGGGGAGCTGTTTTTT
>TRBJ2-3|TRBV6-6|NA|TRBD2
CASSYVPFAGGTSADTQYF
TGTGCCAGCAGTTACGTACCCTTCGCGGGAGGAACTTCGGCAGATACGCAGTATTTT
>TRBJ2-2|TRBV12-3/TRBV12-4|many|NA
CASSLEQMTGELFF
TGTGCCAGCAGTTTGGAGCAGATGACCGGGGAGCTGTTTTTT
>TRBJ2-2|TRBV30|NA|NA
CAWSGPYTGELFF
TGTGCCTGGAGTGGGCCGTACACCGGGGAGCTGTTTTTT
>TRBJ2-7|TRBV4-1|NA|TRBD1
CASSRTGLEQYF
TGCGCCAGCAGCCGGACAGGGCTCGAGCAGTACTTC
>TRBJ1-2|TRBV12-3/TRBV12-4|many|TRBD1
CASNKGQGSYGYTF
TGTGCCAGCAATAAAGGACAGGGATCCTATGGCTACACCTTC
>TRBJ2-3|TRBV7-9|medium-sized|NA
CASSSSGYPIDTQYF
TGTGCCAGCAGCTCCTCGGGATACCCGATAGATACGCAGTATTTT
>TRBJ2-7|TRBV6-1|NA|NA
CASAAGNSYEQYF
TGTGCCAGCGCGGCCGGGAACTCCTACGAGCAGTACTTC
>TRBJ2-7|TRBV9|NA|NA
CASSVAQGLSGEQYF
TGTGCCAGCAGCGTAGCTCAGGGACTCTCGGGGGAGCAGTACTTC
>TRBJ2-1|TRBV14|NA|NA
CASSHAGRSEQFF
TGTGCCAGCAGCCACGCTGGGCGTTCGGAGCAGTTCTTC
>TRBJ2-7|TRBV2|few|NA
CASGGQLYEQYF
TGTGCCAGCGGGGGACAACTCTACGAGCAGTACTTC
>TRBJ2-1|TRBV4-1|NA|NA
CASSRKSGDPEQFF
TGCGCCAGCAGCCGGAAATCCGGGGATCCTGAGCAGTTCTTC
>TRBJ2-3|TRBV5-1|NA|NA
CASSLELDTDTQYF
TGCGCCAGCAGCTTGGAACTGGACACAGATACGCAGTATTTT
>TRBJ2-3|TRBV9|few|TRBD1
CASVEGQPTDTQYF
TGTGCCAGCGTAGAGGGACAGCCTACAGATACGCAGTATTTT
>TRBJ2-5|TRBV29-1|few|TRBD2
CSAIPGGETQYF
TGCAGCGCTATCCCGGGAGGCGAGACCCAGTACTTC
>TRBJ2-2|TRBV5-5|many|NA
CASSLEVRNTGELFF
TGTGCCAGCAGCTTGGAAGTCAGGAACACCGGGGAGCTGTTTTTT
>TRBJ2-5|TRBV20-1|NA|NA
CSYDWVLGAETQYF
TGCAGCTATGATTGGGTGCTTGGGGCGGAGACCCAGTACTTC
>TRBJ2-1|TRBV20-1|NA|NA
CSARATGLYNEQFF
TGCAGTGCTCGCGCAACAGGCCTATACAATGAGCAGTTCTTC
>TRBJ2-3|TRBV5-1|few|TRBD2
CASSLDPSGFGDTQYF
TGCGCCAGCAGCTTGGATCCTAGCGGGTTTGGAGATACGCAGTATTTT
>TRBJ2-7|TRBV28|many|TRBD1
CASRLYTGGEQYF
TGTGCCAGCAGACTTTACACAGGGGGAGAGCAGTACTTC
>TRBJ2-3|TRBV11-2|NA|TRBD2
CASSLGTSGFYTDTQYF
TGTGCCAGCAGCCTCGGGACTAGCGGGTTTTACACAGATACGCAGTATTTT
>TRBJ2-6|TRBV7-9|NA|NA
CASSFRGANVLTF
TGTGCCAGCAGCTTCCGAGGGGCCAACGTCCTGACTTTC
>TRBJ2-7|TRBV12-3/TRBV12-4|medium-sized|NA
CASSRGQAGDEQYF
TGTGCCAGCAGTCGGGGGCAGGCTGGCGACGAGCAGTACTTC
>TRBJ2-5|TRBV5-1|NA|NA
CASSLSAAQETQYF
TGCGCCAGCAGCTTGTCTGCAGCTCAAGAGACCCAGTACTTC
>TRBJ2-7|TRBV14|few|TRBD1
CASSKAGTGSVEQYF
TGTGCCAGCAGCAAAGCAGGGACAGGGAGCGTGGAGCAGTACTTC
>TRBJ2-1|TRBV29-1|many|TRBD1
CSAQTGAYNEQFF
TGCAGCGCTCAGACAGGGGCATACAATGAGCAGTTCTTC
>TRBJ2-7|TRBV10-3|few|NA
CAISEPPQDEQYF
TGTGCCATCAGTGAGCCACCCCAGGACGAGCAGTACTTC
>TRBJ2-7|TRBV7-9|few|NA
CASSSSGLHYEQYF
TGTGCCAGCAGCTCTTCCGGACTGCACTACGAGCAGTACTTC
>TRBJ2-1|TRBV12-3/TRBV12-4|many|TRBD2
CASSFSSGSAYNEQFF
TGTGCCAGCAGTTTTTCTAGCGGGAGTGCGTACAATGAGCAGTTCTTC
>TRBJ2-1|TRBV25-1|many|NA
CASRETLRDEQFF
TGTGCCAGCAGAGAAACCTTAAGGGATGAGCAGTTCTTC
>TRBJ2-7|TRBV3-1|few|TRBD2
CASSRAGGPRPYEQYF
TGTGCCAGCAGCCGGGCGGGAGGGCCCCGGCCCTACGAGCAGTACTTC
>TRBJ2-5|TRBV4-2|many|NA
CASSQGEGGGGLETQYF
TGTGCCAGCAGCCAAGGAGAAGGGGGCGGGGGGCTGGAGACCCAGTACTTC
>TRBJ1-5|TRBV6-5|NA|NA
CASRPFGPGQPQHF
TGTGCCAGCAGACCCTTTGGACCCGGTCAGCCCCAGCATTTT
>TRBJ2-1|TRBV2|few|NA
CASSGTVYNEQFF
TGTGCCAGCAGTGGGACAGTCTACAATGAGCAGTTCTTC
>TRBJ2-4|TRBV6-5|few|TRBD2
CASRTRLAGGPIAKNIQYF
TGTGCCAGCAGGACCCGACTAGCGGGAGGACCTATAGCCAAAAACATTCAGTACTTC
>TRBJ2-1|TRBV15|NA|TRBD2
CATSRGGSSYNEQFF
TGTGCCACCAGCAGAGGCGGGAGCTCCTACAATGAGCAGTTCTTC
>TRBJ2-6|TRBV7-9|many|TRBD1
CASSPYPGQDLAGANVLTF
TGTGCCAGCAGCCCATACCCGGGACAGGACTTAGCGGGGGCCAACGTCCTGACTTTC
>TRBJ2-7|TRBV15|NA|NA
CATSRAHYFSEQYF
TGTGCCACCAGCAGAGCCCACTATTTCTCCGAGCAGTACTTC
>TRBJ1-5|TRBV12-3/TRBV12-4|medium-sized|NA
CASSLWGSGDQPQHF
TGTGCCAGCAGTCTCTGGGGGTCAGGGGATCAGCCCCAGCATTTT
>TRBJ1-1|TRBV5-4|NA|NA
CASSSWTENTEAFF
TGTGCCAGCAGCTCATGGACGGAGAACACTGAAGCTTTCTTT
>TRBJ2-7|TRBV5-1|NA|NA
CASSLLGRVVYEQYF
TGCGCCAGCAGCTTGTTAGGCAGGGTGGTCTACGAGCAGTACTTC
>TRBJ2-3|TRBV9|many|TRBD2
CASSPWGGRASTDTQYF
TGTGCCAGCAGCCCATGGGGCGGGAGGGCGAGCACAGATACGCAGTATTTT
>TRBJ2-4|TRBV7-2|few|TRBD1
CASSQGQGFLENIQYF
TGTGCCAGCAGCCAGGGACAGGGGTTTTTAGAAAACATTCAGTACTTC